Below, 15 T cell receptor beta chains from the same sample are listed, as sequenced in a study of T cell changes during pregnancy in multiple sclerosis (dated 2019 in TCRdb). The library was generated by the immunoSEQ multiplex PCR assay. Entries here come from immuneACCESS through TCRdb and include only in-frame sequences with V and J called. Some clones fail to appear in such tables; in the studies checked, an unresolved V gene covers under half of the shortfall, and the cause of the remainder is unknown. Recorded for this sample are around 40,000 clones; around 93% of them occurred a single time. The top ten clonotypes cover more than 0.6% of the sample. Here the sequenced sample was CD4+ T cells from peripheral blood mononuclear cells, taken in the third trimester of pregnancy. Receptors originate from a female donor with multiple sclerosis, enrolled in a pregnancy study.

The V and J genes are TRBV10-3 and TRBJ2-7, with 9 bases that match TRBD1. Looked up from germline, CDR1 is ENHRY and CDR2 is SYGVKD. CDR3 length: 15 amino acids. Losses at the gene ends were 0 bases for V and 2 bases for J; bases not matched to a gene: 2. The CDR3 DNA reads as TGTGCCATCAGTGAGTCGGACAGGGGTCCCTACGAGCAGTACTTC. Amino acid sequence: CAISESDRGPYEQYF.

This clone has more than one count but fewer than ten. V and J are TRBV6-5 and TRBJ1-2, with 12 nucleotides matching TRBD1. Trimming took 5 bases from V and 4 from J; bases not matched to a gene: 5. Germline CDR1 reads MNHEY; CDR2 reads SVGAGI. The CDR3 is made up of 15 amino acids. The CDR3 nucleotides read TGTGCCAGCAGTCCCGGGACAGGGGGCGGCTATGGCTACACCTTC. Residues: CASSPGTGGGYGYTF.

The chain joins TRBV7-9 to TRBJ2-7, with unresolved D. V was shortened by 2 bases and J by 3 bases, with 2 bases between the two germline ends. CDR1 and CDR2 (germline): SEHNR, FQNEAQ (reference sequence). CDR3 length: 11 residues. For the CDR3, the DNA is TGTGCCAGCAGCTTACTCTACGAGCAGTACTTC. As protein: CASSLLYEQYF.

This chain joins TRBV4-1 and TRBJ2-3, with D tentatively TRBD2 (6 bases). The germline CDR1 and CDR2 sequences are MGHRA and YSYEKL. Trimming pared 1 base from V and 4 bases from J, leaving 21 bases between. The CDR3 has 18 amino acids. CDR3 amino acids: CASSQGPRGLGSSDTQYF. Here the CDR3 DNA reads TGCGCCAGCAGCCAAGGCCCTCGGGGCCTCGGGAGTTCAGATACGCAGTATTTT.

J is TRBJ2-3 and V is TRBV4-2, with 12 bases lining up with TRBD2. The CDR3 length is 18 residues. J was trimmed by 2 bases and V by 4 bases; bases with no gene match: 10. Germline V lookup: CDR1 LGHNA, CDR2 YNFKEQ. CDR3 amino acids: CASSPKMPSGRDTDTQYF. Written as DNA, the CDR3 is TGTGCCAGCAGCCCCAAAATGCCTAGCGGGAGGGACACAGATACGCAGTATTTT.

The V and J genes are TRBV9 and TRBJ2-5, with D possibly being TRBD2 (6 bases). Trimming shortened V by 0 bases and J by 4 bases, and 13 bases separated the two germline ends. The CDR3 sequence is 15 residues long. The germline CDR1 and CDR2 sequences are SGDLS and YYNGEE. The CDR3 here is CASSVEAIAAETQYF. The CDR3 DNA sequence: TGTGCCAGCAGCGTAGAGGCCATAGCGGCAGAGACCCAGTACTTC.

The chain combines TRBV10-2 with TRBJ1-1, with D maybe TRBD1 (5 bases). The CDR3 contains 14 residues. Trimming left V 6 bases short and J 4 bases short, with 15 bases between. CDR1 WSHSY and CDR2 SAAADI come from the germline V gene. The CDR3 loop reads CASRDTGVVTEAFF. The CDR3 DNA reads TGCGCCAGCAGAGACACAGGTGTCGTCACTGAAGCTTTCTTT.

This rearrangement joins TRBV19 to TRBJ2-1, with 14 bases fitting TRBD2. The CDR3 sequence is 15 residues long. V lost 4 bases and J lost 8; bases outside the gene matches: 4. Germline V gene data show CDR1 as LNHDA and CDR2 as SQIVND (reference sequence). In nucleotides, the CDR3 is TGTGCCAGTAGTACGGGACTAGCGGGAGTGGATGAGCAGTTCTTC. Its translation: CASSTGLAGVDEQFF.

The chain employs TRBV18 and TRBJ1-1; 7 bases align to TRBD1. Trimming removed 3 bases from V and 5 bases from J; junction bases left unmatched: 6. CDR1 and CDR2 from the germline V gene are KGHSH and LQKENI. CDR3 size: 14 residues. The CDR3 coding sequence is TGTGCCAGCTCACCCAACAGGGGACAGACTGAAGCTTTCTTT. Protein: CASSPNRGQTEAFF.

This sequence joins TRBV30 and TRBJ1-1; TRBD1 matches 8 bases. CDR3 length: 13 amino acids. The germline gives CDR1 GTSNPN, CDR2 SVGIG (reference sequence). The trim removed 5 bases at V and 5 bases at J, leaving 7 bases unmatched. CDR3 in DNA: TGTGCCTGGCAAACAGGGGGAAGGACTGAAGCTTTCTTT. It encodes CAWQTGGRTEAFF.

The chain recombines TRBV19 with TRBJ1-1; unclear D gene. V shed 10 bases and J shed 0 bases, with 9 bases lying between them. There are 12 residues in the CDR3. CDR1 is LNHDA and CDR2 is SQIVND in the germline V gene (reference sequence). The chain's CDR3 is CATRRVNTEAFF. DNA of the CDR3: TGTGCCACAAGGAGGGTGAACACTGAAGCTTTCTTT.

This chain uses TRBV5-8 with TRBJ1-5; D gene unclear. The CDR3 runs 14 residues. With 2 bases removed from V and 7 bases from J, the gap between germline ends came to 13 bases. The germline V gene encodes CDR1 SGHTS and CDR2 YDEGEE. The CDR3 nucleotides are TGTGCCAGCAGCTTAATGGGCCCCGGCCAGCCCCAGCATTTT. As protein: CASSLMGPGQPQHF. The full variable domain, in which reference TRBV5-8 and TRBJ1-5 provide the parts outside the CDR3, is EAGVTQSPTHLIKTRGQQATLRCSPISGHTSVYWYQQALGLGLQFLLWYDEGEERNRGNFPPRFSGRQFPNYSSELNVNALELEDSALYLCASSLMGPGQPQHFGDGTRLSIL.

CDR3 loop: CASSYSITGHTGELFF. In DNA, the CDR3 is TGTGCCAGCAGTTACTCGATAACAGGTCACACCGGGGAGCTGTTTTTT. V is TRBV6-5 and J is TRBJ2-2, with a weak D call TRBD1 (5 bases). The CDR3 spans 16 residues. Germline CDR1 reads MNHEY; CDR2 reads SVGAGI. Trimming left V 0 bases short and J 3 bases short, with 11 bases between.

The V and J genes are TRBV6-4 and TRBJ2-1, with TRBD2 as a possible D gene (5 bases). Trimming left V 4 bases short and J 5 bases short, with 6 bases between. Germline CDR1 is MRHNA and CDR2 is SNTAGT. This CDR3 has 12 residues. CDR3 nucleotides: TGTGCCAGCAGTGGTAGCGACAATGAGCAGTTCTTC. This codes for CASSGSDNEQFF.

This rearrangement joins TRBV29-1 to TRBJ2-2; D perhaps matches TRBD1 (6 bases). The CDR3 length is 13 residues. V lost 4 bases, J lost 7 bases, and 13 bases lay in between. CDR1 SQVTM and CDR2 ANQGSEA come from the germline V gene. CDR3 loop: CSVVGQNGGELFF. For the CDR3, the DNA is TGCAGCGTTGTCGGACAGAATGGCGGGGAGCTGTTTTTT.